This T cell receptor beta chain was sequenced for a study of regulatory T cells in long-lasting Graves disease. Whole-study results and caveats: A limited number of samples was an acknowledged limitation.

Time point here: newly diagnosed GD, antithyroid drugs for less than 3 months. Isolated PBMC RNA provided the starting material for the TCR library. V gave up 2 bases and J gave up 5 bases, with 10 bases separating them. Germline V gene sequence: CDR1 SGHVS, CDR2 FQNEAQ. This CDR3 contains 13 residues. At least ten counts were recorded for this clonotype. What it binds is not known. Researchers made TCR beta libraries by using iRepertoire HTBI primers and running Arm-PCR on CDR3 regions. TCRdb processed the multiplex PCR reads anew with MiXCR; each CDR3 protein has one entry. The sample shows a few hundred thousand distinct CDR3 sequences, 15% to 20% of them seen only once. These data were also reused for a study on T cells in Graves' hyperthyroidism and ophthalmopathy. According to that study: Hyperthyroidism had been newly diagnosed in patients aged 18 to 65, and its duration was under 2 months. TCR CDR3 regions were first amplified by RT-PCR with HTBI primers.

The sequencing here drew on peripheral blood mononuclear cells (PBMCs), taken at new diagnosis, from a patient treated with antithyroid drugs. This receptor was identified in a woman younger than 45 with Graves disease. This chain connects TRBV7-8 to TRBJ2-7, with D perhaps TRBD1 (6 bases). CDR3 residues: CASSLQGRDEQYF. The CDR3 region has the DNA TGTGCCAGCAGCTTACAGGGGCGCGACGAGCAGTACTTC.